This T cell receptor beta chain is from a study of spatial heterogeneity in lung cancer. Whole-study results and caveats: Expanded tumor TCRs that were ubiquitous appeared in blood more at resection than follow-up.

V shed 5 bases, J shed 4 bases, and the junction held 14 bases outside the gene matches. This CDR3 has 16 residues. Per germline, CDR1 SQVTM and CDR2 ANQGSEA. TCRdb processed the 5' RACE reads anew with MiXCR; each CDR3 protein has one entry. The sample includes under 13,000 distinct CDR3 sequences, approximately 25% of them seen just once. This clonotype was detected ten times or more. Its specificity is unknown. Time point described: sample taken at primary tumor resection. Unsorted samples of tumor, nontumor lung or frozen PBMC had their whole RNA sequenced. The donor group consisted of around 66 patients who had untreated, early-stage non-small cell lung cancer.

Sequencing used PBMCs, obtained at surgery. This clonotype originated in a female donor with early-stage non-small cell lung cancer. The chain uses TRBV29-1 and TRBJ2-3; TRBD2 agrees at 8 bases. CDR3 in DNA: TGCAGCGTTCGCTTCACAAGCGGGAGCATCGCAGATACGCAGTATTTT. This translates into CSVRFTSGSIADTQYF.